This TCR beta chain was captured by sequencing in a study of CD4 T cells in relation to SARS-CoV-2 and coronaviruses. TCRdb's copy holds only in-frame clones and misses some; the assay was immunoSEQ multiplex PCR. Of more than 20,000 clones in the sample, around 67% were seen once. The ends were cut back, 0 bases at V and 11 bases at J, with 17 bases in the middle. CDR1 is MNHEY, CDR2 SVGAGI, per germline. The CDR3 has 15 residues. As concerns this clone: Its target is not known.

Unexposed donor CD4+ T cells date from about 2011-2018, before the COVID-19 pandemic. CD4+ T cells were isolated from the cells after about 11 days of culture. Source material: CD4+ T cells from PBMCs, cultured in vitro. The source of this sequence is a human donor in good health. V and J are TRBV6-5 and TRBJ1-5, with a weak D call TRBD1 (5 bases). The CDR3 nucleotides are TGTGCCAGCAGTTACTCGCGGGGGTCCACATGGGCCCAGCATTTT. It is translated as CASSYSRGSTWAQHF.